Listed below are T cell receptor beta chains from one sample, sequenced in a study of cytomegalovirus exposure and HLA in healthy donors. Clones were read by immunoSEQ multiplex PCR, and TCRdb kept only the in-frame ones, dropping some. The sample has roughly 100,000 clones, 79% seen once. Sequencing was carried out using PBMCs. These receptors all stem from a man in his fifties or sixties in good health and CMV-seropositive. Each CDR3 is given with its conserved first and last residue. Fields, in order: J gene, D gene, clone size, V gene, CDR3 protein, CDR3 DNA. The D gene is left open where the match is weak. Some rows mark clone size as missing; the rest say once, few, many or name a class of expanded clone.

J gene: TRBJ2-7
D gene: NA
clone size: NA
V gene: TRBV6-5
CDR3 protein: CASSYRDKTYEQYF
CDR3 DNA: TGTGCCAGCAGTTACCGGGACAAAACCTACGAGCAGTACTTC

J gene: TRBJ2-2
D gene: NA
clone size: NA
V gene: TRBV27
CDR3 protein: CASSLPGTPTGELFF
CDR3 DNA: TGTGCCAGCAGTTTACCGGGAACCCCCACCGGGGAGCTGTTTTTT

J gene: TRBJ2-1
D gene: TRBD1
clone size: NA
V gene: TRBV7-9
CDR3 protein: CASSRDEGADEQFF
CDR3 DNA: TGTGCCAGCAGCCGAGACGAGGGGGCGGATGAGCAGTTCTTC

J gene: TRBJ2-3
D gene: TRBD2
clone size: NA
V gene: TRBV28
CDR3 protein: CASSPPRGAGGRDTQYF
CDR3 DNA: TGTGCCAGCAGTCCGCCCCGTGGAGCGGGAGGGAGAGATACGCAGTATTTT

J gene: TRBJ2-5
D gene: TRBD2
clone size: NA
V gene: TRBV7-3
CDR3 protein: CASSLAGGETQYF
CDR3 DNA: TGTGCCAGCAGTCTAGCGGGAGGAGAGACCCAGTACTTC

J gene: TRBJ1-3
D gene: TRBD1
clone size: NA
V gene: TRBV28
CDR3 protein: CASSMTGVGSGNTIYF
CDR3 DNA: TGTGCCAGCAGCATGACAGGGGTAGGGTCTGGAAACACCATATATTTT

J gene: TRBJ2-1
D gene: NA
clone size: few
V gene: TRBV11-2
CDR3 protein: CASSLQPGQTYNEQFF
CDR3 DNA: TGTGCCAGCAGCCTACAACCGGGACAAACCTACAATGAGCAGTTCTTC

J gene: TRBJ2-7
D gene: TRBD1
clone size: NA
V gene: TRBV10-3
CDR3 protein: CAIRQGQGVIYEQYF
CDR3 DNA: TGTGCCATCAGACAGGGACAGGGGGTAATCTACGAGCAGTACTTC

J gene: TRBJ2-7
D gene: NA
clone size: NA
V gene: TRBV7-3
CDR3 protein: CASSLGTGSFYEQYF
CDR3 DNA: TGTGCCAGCAGCTTAGGCACCGGGAGTTTCTACGAGCAGTACTTC

J gene: TRBJ2-7
D gene: TRBD2
clone size: NA
V gene: TRBV28
CDR3 protein: CASSPASGRVIYEQYF
CDR3 DNA: TGTGCCAGCAGTCCCGCTAGCGGGAGGGTTATATACGAGCAGTACTTC

J gene: TRBJ1-5
D gene: TRBD1
clone size: NA
V gene: TRBV28
CDR3 protein: CASSLTGANQPQHF
CDR3 DNA: TGTGCCAGCAGCCTAACAGGGGCCAATCAGCCCCAGCATTTT

J gene: TRBJ2-7
D gene: NA
clone size: NA
V gene: TRBV7-9
CDR3 protein: CASSLVEGSPYEQYF
CDR3 DNA: TGTGCCAGCAGCTTAGTGGAGGGCAGCCCCTACGAGCAGTACTTC

J gene: TRBJ2-1
D gene: TRBD1
clone size: NA
V gene: TRBV7-2
CDR3 protein: CASSLRDRRYNEQFF
CDR3 DNA: TGTGCCAGCAGCTTAAGGGACAGGCGTTACAATGAGCAGTTCTTC

J gene: TRBJ2-2
D gene: NA
clone size: few
V gene: TRBV5-1
CDR3 protein: CASSLGGRTGELFF
CDR3 DNA: TGCGCCAGCAGCTTGGGGGGGCGCACCGGGGAGCTGTTTTTT

J gene: TRBJ2-7
D gene: TRBD1
clone size: NA
V gene: TRBV27
CDR3 protein: CASSLFPGGSYEQYF
CDR3 DNA: TGTGCCAGCAGTTTATTCCCAGGGGGCTCCTACGAGCAGTACTTC

J gene: TRBJ2-3
D gene: NA
clone size: NA
V gene: TRBV5-5
CDR3 protein: CASSSSGRTDTQYF
CDR3 DNA: TGTGCCAGCAGCTCCAGTGGCCGCACAGATACGCAGTATTTT

J gene: TRBJ2-7
D gene: TRBD1
clone size: NA
V gene: TRBV2
CDR3 protein: CASRRDRVSYEQYF
CDR3 DNA: TGTGCCAGCAGGAGAGACAGGGTATCCTACGAGCAGTACTTC

J gene: TRBJ2-1
D gene: TRBD2
clone size: NA
V gene: TRBV2
CDR3 protein: CASRKGLAGDNEQFF
CDR3 DNA: TGTGCCAGCAGAAAAGGACTAGCGGGGGACAATGAGCAGTTCTTC

J gene: TRBJ2-3
D gene: NA
clone size: NA
V gene: TRBV4-1
CDR3 protein: CASSPNQGLGTDTQYF
CDR3 DNA: TGCGCCAGCAGCCCTAACCAGGGGCTGGGGACAGATACGCAGTATTTT

J gene: TRBJ1-5
D gene: TRBD1
clone size: NA
V gene: TRBV28
CDR3 protein: CASSLTRGQVNQPQHF
CDR3 DNA: TGTGCCAGCAGTTTAACCCGGGGACAGGTCAATCAGCCCCAGCATTTT

J gene: TRBJ2-7
D gene: NA
clone size: NA
V gene: TRBV7-9
CDR3 protein: CASSLVSTYEQYF
CDR3 DNA: TGTGCCAGCAGCTTAGTCTCCACTTACGAGCAGTACTTC

J gene: TRBJ1-3
D gene: TRBD1
clone size: NA
V gene: TRBV6-6
CDR3 protein: CASSYTTGPGNTIYF
CDR3 DNA: TGTGCCAGCAGTTACACGACAGGGCCGGGAAACACCATATATTTT

J gene: TRBJ1-1
D gene: TRBD1
clone size: NA
V gene: TRBV5-1
CDR3 protein: CASSLAPKTGIAEAFF
CDR3 DNA: TGCGCCAGCAGCTTGGCCCCTAAGACAGGGATCGCTGAAGCTTTCTTT

J gene: TRBJ2-3
D gene: TRBD2
clone size: NA
V gene: TRBV28
CDR3 protein: CASSPSGLAGDTDTQYF
CDR3 DNA: TGTGCCAGCAGTCCGTCCGGTCTAGCGGGGGACACAGATACGCAGTATTTT

J gene: TRBJ2-5
D gene: TRBD1
clone size: NA
V gene: TRBV30
CDR3 protein: CAWARDRQETQYF
CDR3 DNA: TGTGCCTGGGCCCGGGACAGACAAGAGACCCAGTACTTC

J gene: TRBJ2-1
D gene: NA
clone size: NA
V gene: TRBV11-1
CDR3 protein: CASSPVGGTYNEQFF
CDR3 DNA: TGTGCCAGCAGCCCGGTGGGCGGGACCTACAATGAGCAGTTCTTC

J gene: TRBJ2-1
D gene: TRBD2
clone size: NA
V gene: TRBV4-2
CDR3 protein: CASSQDRGSSYNEQFF
CDR3 DNA: TGTGCCAGCAGCCAAGATCGCGGGAGCTCCTACAATGAGCAGTTCTTC

J gene: TRBJ2-1
D gene: TRBD2
clone size: NA
V gene: TRBV9
CDR3 protein: CASSDAGGVFGNEQFF
CDR3 DNA: TGTGCCAGCAGCGATGCGGGAGGTGTGTTTGGGAATGAGCAGTTCTTC

J gene: TRBJ2-5
D gene: NA
clone size: few
V gene: TRBV2
CDR3 protein: CASSEIGVPQETQYF
CDR3 DNA: TGTGCCAGCAGTGAGATAGGGGTGCCGCAAGAGACCCAGTACTTC

J gene: TRBJ2-1
D gene: NA
clone size: NA
V gene: TRBV7-3
CDR3 protein: CASSTQGPGEQFF
CDR3 DNA: TGTGCCAGCAGCACCCAGGGTCCGGGTGAGCAGTTCTTC

J gene: TRBJ2-1
D gene: NA
clone size: NA
V gene: TRBV7-9
CDR3 protein: CASRPKTGYNEQFF
CDR3 DNA: TGTGCCAGCAGACCTAAAACAGGGTACAATGAGCAGTTCTTC

J gene: TRBJ2-2
D gene: TRBD1
clone size: NA
V gene: TRBV5-5
CDR3 protein: CASSHGQGDTGELFF
CDR3 DNA: TGTGCCAGCAGCCATGGACAGGGGGACACCGGGGAGCTGTTTTTT

J gene: TRBJ2-1
D gene: TRBD1
clone size: NA
V gene: TRBV7-2
CDR3 protein: CASSTGQGIKYNEQFF
CDR3 DNA: TGTGCCAGCAGCACAGGACAGGGGATCAAGTACAATGAGCAGTTCTTC

J gene: TRBJ2-5
D gene: NA
clone size: once
V gene: TRBV20-1
CDR3 protein: CSAVSQETQYF
CDR3 DNA: TGCAGTGCTGTCAGCCAAGAGACCCAGTACTTC

J gene: TRBJ2-1
D gene: TRBD2
clone size: NA
V gene: TRBV5-1
CDR3 protein: CASSFVPLAGGVTYNEQFF
CDR3 DNA: TGCGCCAGCAGCTTCGTGCCGCTAGCGGGAGGGGTAACCTACAATGAGCAGTTCTTC

J gene: TRBJ2-7
D gene: NA
clone size: NA
V gene: TRBV29-1
CDR3 protein: CSSQGQNSYEQYF
CDR3 DNA: TGCAGCTCCCAAGGACAGAACTCCTACGAGCAGTACTTC

J gene: TRBJ2-1
D gene: TRBD2
clone size: once
V gene: TRBV29-1
CDR3 protein: CSVRLAGDLRYNEQFF
CDR3 DNA: TGCAGCGTTCGACTAGCGGGAGACCTTAGATACAATGAGCAGTTCTTC

J gene: TRBJ2-6
D gene: NA
clone size: NA
V gene: TRBV4-3
CDR3 protein: CASSQAPSGVGANVLTF
CDR3 DNA: TGCGCCAGCAGCCAGGCGCCCTCGGGGGTCGGGGCCAACGTCCTGACTTTC

J gene: TRBJ2-1
D gene: NA
clone size: once
V gene: TRBV6-6
CDR3 protein: CASSTPRGEQFF
CDR3 DNA: TGTGCCAGCAGTACCCCCAGGGGTGAGCAGTTCTTC

J gene: TRBJ2-7
D gene: TRBD1
clone size: NA
V gene: TRBV7-6
CDR3 protein: CASSLARTGEGYEQYF
CDR3 DNA: TGTGCCAGCAGCTTAGCCCGGACAGGGGAGGGCTACGAGCAGTACTTC

J gene: TRBJ2-3
D gene: NA
clone size: NA
V gene: TRBV5-1
CDR3 protein: CASVPRSISTDTQYF
CDR3 DNA: TGCGCCAGCGTTCCGAGGTCGATTAGCACAGATACGCAGTATTTT

J gene: TRBJ2-3
D gene: NA
clone size: NA
V gene: TRBV28
CDR3 protein: CASRALHGIKSGDTQYF
CDR3 DNA: TGTGCCAGCAGGGCGCTACACGGTATAAAATCGGGGGATACGCAGTATTTT